The 2 T cell receptor beta chains presented below share a single source sample, sequenced in a study of blood T cell repertoires in COVID-19 (TCRdb year 2020). Library preparation used the immunoSEQ multiplex PCR assay. In TCRdb, the immuneACCESS table is reduced to in-frame sequences with V and J assigned. These tables do not hold every clone; where another copy was compared, an unresolved V gene accounts for under half, and the others remain unexplained. The table for this sample lists about 220,000 clones; roughly 79% of them were counted only once. 15% of the sample belongs to the ten largest clones. The sample was PBMCs or T cells enriched from blood (not recorded which). These receptor sequences come from a man aged 35 to 55 who had recovered from COVID-19.

The chain combines TRBV2 with TRBJ2-5; 10 nucleotides align to TRBD2. The CDR3 sequence is 14 residues long. The V segment lost 8 bases and the J segment 3 bases; nucleotides outside the gene matches: 6. Germline CDR1 and CDR2: SNHLY and FYNNEI. CDR3 sequence reads: CASGGLAGEETQYF. The CDR3 DNA sequence: TGTGCCAGCGGTGGGCTAGCGGGGGAAGAGACCCAGTACTTC.

About this clone: The same CDR3 can be traced to other DNA sequences in this sample. The chain has TRBV5-1 and TRBJ2-3, with 7 bases fitting TRBD2. The CDR3 has 14 amino acids. V dropped 3 bases and J dropped 1; count of bases not matched to a gene: 2. Per the germline V gene, CDR1 is SGHRS and CDR2 is YFSETQ. The CDR3 bases are TGCGCCAGCAGCTCGGGGGGTGGCACAGATACGCAGTATTTT. Its protein product is CASSSGGGTDTQYF.